The 30 T cell receptor beta chains given below trace back to one sample, sequenced in a study of Tregs in tolerant kidney transplant recipients. Measured with immunoSEQ multiplex PCR; TCRdb has only the in-frame clones, and not every one. The sample shows tens of thousands of clones, more than 90% of them seen only once. Sequenced input: CD8+ T cells from blood. These receptors came from a human donor in good health.

J is TRBJ2-2 and V is TRBV7-8; D remains ambiguous. The length of the CDR3 is 17 residues. The germline V gene has CDR1 SGHVS and CDR2 FQNEAQ. V lost 1 base to trimming and J lost 6 bases, with 18 bases between them. The CDR3 DNA is TGTGCCAGCAGCTTAGTCGATTTTCGTGTACGGGCCGGGGAGCTGTTTTTT. Translating it yields CASSLVDFRVRAGELFF.

This chain connects TRBV7-6 to TRBJ2-3; 7 nucleotides align to TRBD2. CDR3 length equals 16 residues. The germline V gene encodes CDR1 SGHVS and CDR2 FNYEAQ. V was pared by 5 bases and J by 0 bases, with 8 bases of the junction left unmatched. CDR3 DNA sequence: TGTGCCAGCAGCCACCCGGGACTACCGAGCACAGATACGCAGTATTTT. As protein: CASSHPGLPSTDTQYF.

V is TRBV10-1 and J is TRBJ2-1; D is unresolved. V was pared by 5 bases and J by 0 bases, with 14 bases between. Per germline, CDR1 WNHNN and CDR2 SYGVQD (reference sequence). There are 16 residues in the CDR3. This CDR3 reads CASSRSLLSSYNEQFF. Written as DNA, the CDR3 is TGCGCCAGCAGTAGGTCCCTACTGAGCTCCTACAATGAGCAGTTCTTC.

In this sample, this clone turned up many times. J is TRBJ2-1 and V is TRBV6-1, with 9 bases fitting TRBD2. Germline V CDR1 and CDR2: MNHNS, SASEGT. Trimming at V came to 1 base and at J to 8 bases, leaving 9 bases not matched to a gene. There are 16 residues in the CDR3. The CDR3 loop is CASSEEAGGPSDEQFF. For the CDR3, the DNA is TGTGCCAGCAGTGAAGAGGCGGGAGGGCCCTCGGATGAGCAGTTCTTC.

This rearrangement joins TRBV7-8 to TRBJ1-1, with D tentatively TRBD1 (6 bases). CDR1 and CDR2 from the germline V gene are SGHVS and FQNEAQ. V was clipped by 7 bases and J by 10 bases, with 22 bases between them. The CDR3 contains 14 residues. CDR3: CASNKMGQLERAFF. DNA for the CDR3: TGTGCCAGCAACAAAATGGGACAACTCGAACGAGCTTTCTTT.

The J gene is TRBJ2-4, the V gene TRBV29-1, with 9 bases lining up with TRBD2. Germline V gene data show CDR1 as SQVTM and CDR2 as ANQGSEA. The CDR3 sequence is 15 residues long. V was clipped by 0 bases and J by 10 bases; unmatched bases: 10. CDR3 residues: CSVEDLVAGGYIQYF. The CDR3 region has the DNA TGCAGCGTTGAAGATCTGGTGGCGGGGGGGTATATTCAGTACTTC.

The chain joins TRBV7-9 to TRBJ2-1, with D unresolved. V lost 7 bases to trimming and J lost 8 bases, with 18 bases between them. This CDR3 has 14 amino acids. Germline V gene lookup returns CDR1 SEHNR and CDR2 FQNEAQ (reference sequence). The CDR3 sequence: CASIPGPSRDEQFF. The CDR3 DNA follows: TGTGCCAGCATCCCTGGCCCCTCTAGAGATGAGCAGTTCTTC. The entire variable domain, with the rest obtained from reference TRBV7-9 and TRBJ2-1, is as follows: DTGVSQNPRHKITKRGQNVTFRCDPISEHNRLYWYRQTLGQGPEFLTYFQNEAQLEKSRLLSDRFSAERPKGSFSTLEIQRTEQGDSAMYLCASIPGPSRDEQFFGPGTRLTVL.

The genes are TRBV12-5 and TRBJ1-5, with a possible D match to TRBD1 (5 bases). With 3 bases removed from V and 0 bases from J, the gap between germline ends came to 6 bases. Germline CDR1 is LGHNT and CDR2 is FRNRAP. The CDR3 extends over 14 amino acids. The CDR3 spells CASGLGDSNQPQHF. The CDR3 nucleotides are TGTGCTAGTGGTTTAGGGGATAGCAATCAGCCCCAGCATTTT.

V gene TRBV10-3 combines with J gene TRBJ2-1; no firm D call. The germline V and J ends were trimmed by 8 bases and 9 bases, with 11 bases remaining between them. Germline V gene data show CDR1 as ENHRY and CDR2 as SYGVKD. CDR3 length equals 11 residues. The chain's CDR3 is CAIGPSSEQFF. The CDR3 nucleotides are TGTGCCATCGGACCTAGTAGTGAGCAGTTCTTC.

The gene calls are TRBV4-1 and TRBJ2-5; 7 bases match TRBD2. Germline CDR1 and CDR2: MGHRA and YSYEKL. This CDR3 has 15 residues. The V gene end was trimmed by 2 bases and the J gene end by 5 bases; junction bases not matched to a gene: 8. Written as DNA, the CDR3 is TGCGCCAGCAGCCAACTCGTCAGGGAGGGCGAGACCCAGTACTTC. Encoded protein: CASSQLVREGETQYF.

This clone was seen a single time. This chain connects TRBV27 to TRBJ2-4, with 8 bases lining up with TRBD2. Germline V CDR1 and CDR2: MNHEY, SMNVEV (reference sequence). The CDR3 covers 12 residues. Unmatched junction bases numbered 0, after V lost 5 bases and J lost 6 bases. The DNA for the CDR3 is TGTGCCAGCAGTCGGGGGGGAAACATTCAGTACTTC. It yields the protein CASSRGGNIQYF.

The chain recombines TRBV27 with TRBJ1-5; weak D call: TRBD1 (5 bases). Germline assignment: CDR1 MNHEY and CDR2 SMNVEV (reference sequence). The CDR3 length is 13 residues. Trimming removed 3 bases from V and 7 bases from J, with 10 bases in between. CDR3 sequence (DNA): TGTGCCAGCAGTTTTGGGGCACAACAGCCCCAGCATTTT. It is translated as CASSFGAQQPQHF.

The chain's CDR3 is CASSFQDRASYEQYF. DNA of the CDR3: TGCGCCAGCAGCTTCCAAGACAGGGCCTCCTACGAGCAGTACTTC. V and J are TRBV5-1 and TRBJ2-7, with 7 bases aligning to TRBD1. In germline, CDR1 is SGHRS, CDR2 YFSETQ. The V segment lost 2 bases and the J segment 0 bases; nucleotides outside the gene matches: 5. The CDR3 extends over 15 amino acids.

The rearrangement links TRBV6-1 to TRBJ2-7; TRBD2 aligns across 7 bases. Germline-derived CDR1 and CDR2 are MNHNS and SASEGT. V dropped 1 base and J dropped 4; count of bases not matched to a gene: 4. This CDR3 comprises 14 residues. The CDR3 sequence: CASSEGGGTYEQYF. The CDR3 DNA reads TGTGCCAGCAGTGAAGGGGGAGGGACGTACGAGCAGTACTTC.

The chain has TRBV27 and TRBJ1-4; no firm D call. V was shortened by 0 bases and J by 5 bases, with 13 bases between the two germline ends. This CDR3 has 16 amino acids. CDR1 MNHEY and CDR2 SMNVEV come from the germline V gene (reference sequence). The CDR3 here is CASSLSPGHPNEKLFF. As DNA, the CDR3 is TGTGCCAGCAGTTTATCGCCGGGCCACCCCAATGAAAAACTGTTTTTT.

The chain combines TRBV19 with TRBJ1-1; a weak D match, TRBD1 (5 bases). Germline CDR1 LNHDA, CDR2 SQIVND (reference sequence). With 4 bases removed from V and 6 bases from J, the gap between germline ends came to 15 bases. The CDR3 has 14 amino acids. CDR3 region: CASSNWGLWAEAFF. The CDR3 DNA reads TGTGCCAGTAGTAATTGGGGGTTATGGGCTGAAGCTTTCTTT.

The chain carries TRBV25-1 and TRBJ1-2, with D uncertain. Germline CDR1 MGHDK, CDR2 SYGVNS. CDR3 size: 14 residues. V lost 0 bases and J 4 bases, leaving 9 bases between the germline ends. CDR3 nucleotide sequence: TGTGCCAGCAGTGAATACAGCCAATTCTATGGCTACACCTTC. This gives the protein CASSEYSQFYGYTF.

The chain has TRBV9 and TRBJ1-1; tentatively, D is TRBD1 (5 bases). The germline V gene has CDR1 SGDLS and CDR2 YYNGEE. Trimming cost V 0 bases and J 4 bases, with 10 bases left between them. The CDR3 length is 14 residues. Written as DNA, the CDR3 is TGTGCCAGCAGCGTAGTTGAGGGGCTCACTGAAGCTTTCTTT. This gives the protein CASSVVEGLTEAFF.

This rearrangement joins TRBV30 to TRBJ2-7; 11 nucleotides match TRBD1. The trim removed 1 base at V and 4 bases at J, leaving 6 bases unmatched. Germline V lookup: CDR1 GTSNPN, CDR2 SVGIG (reference sequence). This CDR3 is built from 15 residues. CDR3 DNA sequence: TGTGCCTGGAGTGGGCCGGGACAGGGGGTGTACGAGCAGTACTTC. Encoded protein: CAWSGPGQGVYEQYF. The full variable domain, rest sourced from reference TRBV30 and TRBJ2-7, is SQTIHQWPATLVQPVGSPLSLECTVEGTSNPNLYWYRQAAGRGLQLLFYSVGIGQISSEVPQNLSASRPQDRQFILSSKKLLLSDSGFYLCAWSGPGQGVYEQYFGPGTRLTVT.

The V call is TRBV6-4, the J call TRBJ2-3; 11 nucleotides line up with TRBD1. Germline loops: CDR1 MRHNA, CDR2 SNTAGT. The CDR3 extends over 16 amino acids. V shed 6 bases and J 5 bases; nucleotides not matched to a gene: 10. The CDR3 nucleotides read TGTGCCAGCAGCAATACCGGGACAGGGGGAGGAGATACGCAGTATTTT. It codes for CASSNTGTGGGDTQYF.

This clone was observed once. This chain uses TRBV6-5 with TRBJ2-1, with a weak D call TRBD1 (6 bases). With 4 bases removed from V and 9 bases from J, the gap between germline ends came to 19 bases. Germline V CDR1 and CDR2: MNHEY, SVGAGI. The CDR3 contains 15 residues. The CDR3 coding sequence is TGTGCCAGCAGTTCGGGACAAGAAGGTGGTAGTGAGCAGTTCTTC. This translates into CASSSGQEGGSEQFF.

This clone showed up just a few times. The V gene is TRBV25-1, the J gene TRBJ2-7; a possible D gene is TRBD1 (5 bases). Trimming cost V 3 bases and J 3 bases, with 9 bases left between them. The CDR3 consists of 13 residues. The V gene's germline CDR1 is MGHDK and CDR2 SYGVNS. CDR3 nucleotides: TGTGCCAGCAGTGAGGACACGTACTACGAGCAGTACTTC. Amino acids: CASSEDTYYEQYF.

This clone was counted a single time. V usage is TRBV7-9 and J usage is TRBJ2-1; 9 bases line up with TRBD1. The CDR3 covers 14 residues. Germline V lookup: CDR1 SEHNR, CDR2 FQNEAQ (reference sequence). J lost 7 bases, V lost 2 bases, and 3 bases had no gene match. The CDR3 DNA reads TGTGCCAGCAGCTTATGGACAGGGGAGAATGAGCAGTTCTTC. Amino acids: CASSLWTGENEQFF.

The chain recombines TRBV2 with TRBJ2-7, with 7 nucleotides matching TRBD1. This CDR3 has 15 amino acids. Germline loops: CDR1 SNHLY, CDR2 FYNNEI. In nucleotides, the CDR3 is TGTTCGATAAGAGCGTCCGGGACAGCTACCTACGAGCAGTACTTC. It yields the protein CSIRASGTATYEQYF.

This chain links TRBV19 with TRBJ2-3; 10 nucleotides agree with TRBD2. The CDR3 length is 16 residues. V shed 3 bases, J shed 1 base, and the junction held 4 bases outside the gene matches. Germline V CDR1 and CDR2: LNHDA, SQIVND (reference sequence). The CDR3 sequence is CASSMATSGGTDTQYF. In DNA, the CDR3 is TGTGCCAGTAGTATGGCAACTAGCGGGGGCACAGATACGCAGTATTTT.

This chain connects TRBV4-1 to TRBJ1-5; TRBD1 might be the D (6 bases). The CDR3 totals 17 residues. The germline V gene encodes CDR1 MGHRA and CDR2 YSYEKL. Trimming cost V 1 base and J 3 bases, with 16 bases left between them. The CDR3 here is CASSQANRDTVNQPQHF. The CDR3 bases are TGCGCCAGCAGCCAAGCAAACCGGGACACGGTCAATCAGCCCCAGCATTTT.

The V gene is TRBV25-1, the J gene TRBJ2-3, with 7 bases aligning to TRBD1. Unmatched junction bases numbered 7, after V lost 7 bases and J lost 3 bases. The CDR3 is 14 amino acids. The germline CDR1 and CDR2 sequences are MGHDK and SYGVNS. The CDR3 here is CASNSMTGTDTQYF. The CDR3 coding sequence is TGTGCCAGCAACTCTATGACAGGGACAGATACGCAGTATTTT.

V and J are TRBV14 and TRBJ2-7; no firm D call. CDR1 and CDR2 from the germline V gene are SGHDN and FVKESK. V was trimmed by 4 bases and J by 0 bases, leaving 13 bases between them. The CDR3 spans 15 residues. This CDR3 reads CASSLQGVDSYEQYF. CDR3 sequence (DNA): TGTGCCAGCAGCCTACAAGGAGTGGACTCCTACGAGCAGTACTTC.

The chain combines TRBV7-9 with TRBJ1-1, with D maybe TRBD1 (5 bases). The germline V gene encodes CDR1 SEHNR and CDR2 FQNEAQ (reference sequence). V lost 0 bases to trimming and J lost 3 bases, with 11 bases between them. The CDR3 length is 15 residues. The CDR3 region has the DNA TGTGCCAGCAGCTTAGCAAGGCAGGGCGACACTGAAGCTTTCTTT. Translating it yields CASSLARQGDTEAFF. Drawing the rest from reference TRBV7-9 and TRBJ1-1, the complete variable domain is DTGVSQNPRHKITKRGQNVTFRCDPISEHNRLYWYRQTLGQGPEFLTYFQNEAQLEKSRLLSDRFSAERPKGSFSTLEIQRTEQGDSAMYLCASSLARQGDTEAFFGQGTRLTVV.

The rearrangement joins TRBV29-1 to TRBJ2-1, with D possibly called TRBD1 or TRBD2 (6 bases each). The CDR3 is 16 amino acids. V was pared by 7 bases and J by 1 base, with 20 bases between. Germline CDR1 SQVTM, CDR2 ANQGSEA. The CDR3 here is CSALGGNRESYNEQFF. The CDR3 nucleotides read TGCAGCGCCCTGGGCGGGAACAGGGAGTCCTACAATGAGCAGTTCTTC.